This TCR beta chain was profiled in a study of T cell responses to AZD1222 COVID-19 vaccine. As for the study in general: Second-dose intervals near 4 or 12 weeks were combined. Study-wide results and caveats: Dominant CD4 TCR responses targeted spike regions 160-218 and 743-854. Among spike-specific TCRs, nearly half reportedly target unmutated variant regions.

In its sample, this clone was seen a few times. Its matching antigen is unknown. The data were produced by immunoSEQ multiplex PCR, yet TCRdb's version contains in-frame clones alone and is incomplete. The table shows roughly 170,000 clones, with roughly nine tenths occurring only once. Germline CDR1 is MNHNY and CDR2 is SVGAGI (reference sequence). CDR3 size: 16 residues. V lost 5 bases and J lost 0, with 11 bases in between. The chain is built from TRBV6-6 and TRBJ2-6; tentative D call: TRBD1 (6 bases). Sequencing was performed on peripheral blood, taken on day 0 of AZD1222 vaccination. The receptor's source is an adult in good health. CDR3 DNA sequence: TGTGCCAGCAGTCGAAACAGGGACTCTGGGGCCAACGTCCTGACTTTC. Translated: CASSRNRDSGANVLTF.